This is a list of T cell receptor beta chains from one sample in a study of blood T cell repertoires in COVID-19. Clones were read by immunoSEQ multiplex PCR, and TCRdb kept only the in-frame ones, dropping some. The table records fewer than 90,000 clones, roughly 86% of them present only once. The sequencing sample was made of peripheral blood. These receptors were obtained from a man in his 70s with active COVID-19. CDR3s include the opening cysteine and the closing phenylalanine or tryptophan. The D gene is left open where the match is weak. Clone size appears in some rows only: once, few, many, or a class for an expanded clone.

clone_size: .; d_call: .; v_call: TRBV12-5; j_call: TRBJ2-1; cdr3_nt: TGTGCTAGTGGTTTGGTACCGAGCGGAGACAATGAGCAGTTCTTC; cdr3_aa: CASGLVPSGDNEQFF
clone_size: .; d_call: TRBD2; v_call: TRBV7-8; j_call: TRBJ2-1; cdr3_nt: TGTGCCAGCAGCCCCCGGCGGGGGGGCCAATCCTACAATGAGCAGTTCTTC; cdr3_aa: CASSPRRGGQSYNEQFF
clone_size: .; d_call: .; v_call: TRBV18; j_call: TRBJ2-2; cdr3_nt: TGTGCCAGCTCACCCCCGCGGTCGGTCACCGGGGAGCTGTTTTTT; cdr3_aa: CASSPPRSVTGELFF
clone_size: .; d_call: .; v_call: TRBV6-5; j_call: TRBJ2-7; cdr3_nt: TGTGCCAGCAGTTTTTCGACTTCAGGGGAGCAGTACTTC; cdr3_aa: CASSFSTSGEQYF
clone_size: .; d_call: .; v_call: TRBV2; j_call: TRBJ1-6; cdr3_nt: TGTGCCAGCAGCCCAGGGTCCCCCGTTTCCCTCCACTTT; cdr3_aa: CASSPGSPVSLHF
clone_size: .; d_call: .; v_call: TRBV28; j_call: TRBJ2-3; cdr3_nt: TGTGCCAGCAGTTCAGGGGAAGGGGGAGATACGCAGTATTTT; cdr3_aa: CASSSGEGGDTQYF
clone_size: .; d_call: TRBD1; v_call: TRBV18; j_call: TRBJ2-5; cdr3_nt: TGTGCCAGCTCACCACCTCGGTCAGGGGGTTCCGAGACCCAGTACTTC; cdr3_aa: CASSPPRSGGSETQYF
clone_size: .; d_call: TRBD1; v_call: TRBV18; j_call: TRBJ2-3; cdr3_nt: TGTGCCAGCTCACCTCGGGACAGCCGCACAGATACGCAGTATTTT; cdr3_aa: CASSPRDSRTDTQYF
clone_size: .; d_call: TRBD1; v_call: TRBV29-1; j_call: TRBJ1-1; cdr3_nt: TGCAGCGTTGAGGGACAGGGGGGCACTGAAGCTTTCTTT; cdr3_aa: CSVEGQGGTEAFF
clone_size: .; d_call: TRBD2; v_call: TRBV5-8; j_call: TRBJ2-3; cdr3_nt: TGTGCCAGCAGCTTGTTGCGGGAGGGGACAGATACGCAGTATTTT; cdr3_aa: CASSLLREGTDTQYF
clone_size: .; d_call: .; v_call: TRBV28; j_call: TRBJ2-3; cdr3_nt: TGTGCCAGCAGCGGTTTCGCCGGGTTGACAGATACGCAGTATTTT; cdr3_aa: CASSGFAGLTDTQYF
clone_size: .; d_call: TRBD1; v_call: TRBV7-2; j_call: TRBJ1-4; cdr3_nt: TGTGCCAGCAGCCAACAGGGGGCGGGCTTTAATGAAAAACTGTTTTTT; cdr3_aa: CASSQQGAGFNEKLFF
clone_size: once; d_call: .; v_call: TRBV5-1; j_call: TRBJ2-7; cdr3_nt: TGCGCCAGCAGCACAGATCCGAGCTCCTACGAGCAGTACTTC; cdr3_aa: CASSTDPSSYEQYF
clone_size: .; d_call: .; v_call: TRBV12-2; j_call: TRBJ2-7; cdr3_nt: TGTGCAAGTCGCTTACGGGAAGGACAGGAAAGATCCTACGAGCAGTACTTC; cdr3_aa: CASRLREGQERSYEQYF
clone_size: .; d_call: TRBD2; v_call: TRBV4-2; j_call: TRBJ2-3; cdr3_nt: TGTGCCAGCAGCCGCCGACTAGCGGGAGGGCCCACAGATACGCAGTATTTT; cdr3_aa: CASSRRLAGGPTDTQYF
clone_size: .; d_call: TRBD2; v_call: TRBV9; j_call: TRBJ2-2; cdr3_nt: TGTGCCAGCAGCGTAGTGAGCGGGGCCTCGAACACCGGGGAGCTGTTTTTT; cdr3_aa: CASSVVSGASNTGELFF
clone_size: .; d_call: TRBD2; v_call: TRBV7-3; j_call: TRBJ2-1; cdr3_nt: TGTGCCAGCAGCCGAGCGGGAGGGTCCCAAGATGAGCAGTTCTTC; cdr3_aa: CASSRAGGSQDEQFF
clone_size: .; d_call: .; v_call: TRBV6-5; j_call: TRBJ2-5; cdr3_nt: TGTGCCAGCAGCCCGGGGTGGGCCGGGGAGACCCAGTACTTC; cdr3_aa: CASSPGWAGETQYF
clone_size: .; d_call: .; v_call: TRBV30; j_call: TRBJ2-7; cdr3_nt: TGTGCCTGGAGTGTGCTTCTGGGGGGCGAGCAGTACTTC; cdr3_aa: CAWSVLLGGEQYF
clone_size: .; d_call: .; v_call: TRBV10-3; j_call: TRBJ2-5; cdr3_nt: TGTGCCATCAGTGAGGGTTCGGTCAGGGGCCAAGAGACCCAGTACTTC; cdr3_aa: CAISEGSVRGQETQYF
clone_size: .; d_call: TRBD1; v_call: TRBV28; j_call: TRBJ1-2; cdr3_nt: TGTGCCAGCAGTTTAGGGACAGGGCCCCTGTCCTATGGCTACACCTTC; cdr3_aa: CASSLGTGPLSYGYTF
clone_size: .; d_call: TRBD2; v_call: TRBV27; j_call: TRBJ2-7; cdr3_nt: TGTGCCAGCAGTCCCCCCGCCCTTAGCGGGAGGCTATCCTACGAGCAGTACTTC; cdr3_aa: CASSPPALSGRLSYEQYF
clone_size: few; d_call: TRBD2; v_call: TRBV5-4; j_call: TRBJ2-7; cdr3_nt: TGTGCCAGCAACCCGGGACTAGCGGCCAACTACGAGCAGTACTTC; cdr3_aa: CASNPGLAANYEQYF
clone_size: few; d_call: .; v_call: TRBV5-1; j_call: TRBJ1-2; cdr3_nt: TGCGCCAGCAGCTTGGGGGAGTTGGATGGCTACACCTTC; cdr3_aa: CASSLGELDGYTF
clone_size: .; d_call: .; v_call: TRBV7-6; j_call: TRBJ2-7; cdr3_nt: TGTGCCAGCAGCCGTCCGGGCTCCTACGAGCAGTACTTC; cdr3_aa: CASSRPGSYEQYF
clone_size: .; d_call: .; v_call: TRBV19; j_call: TRBJ2-1; cdr3_nt: TGTGCCAGTAGGGGACGGGGGTCCTACAATGAGCAGTTCTTC; cdr3_aa: CASRGRGSYNEQFF
clone_size: once; d_call: TRBD2; v_call: TRBV7-2; j_call: TRBJ2-1; cdr3_nt: TGTGCCAGCAGAATAGCTAGCGGGAGGCGCAATGAGCAGTTCTTC; cdr3_aa: CASRIASGRRNEQFF
clone_size: .; d_call: TRBD2; v_call: TRBV5-6; j_call: TRBJ2-7; cdr3_nt: TGTGCCAGCAGCTTGGCGGGAGGCTGGTACGAGCAGTACTTC; cdr3_aa: CASSLAGGWYEQYF
clone_size: .; d_call: .; v_call: TRBV19; j_call: TRBJ2-1; cdr3_nt: TGTGCCAGTAGTCCCCAGGGGCCCCCGGGGGAGCAGTTCTTC; cdr3_aa: CASSPQGPPGEQFF
clone_size: .; d_call: .; v_call: TRBV5-4; j_call: TRBJ2-7; cdr3_nt: TGTGCCAGCAGCTTGGAGCAGGGGCGGGAGCAGTACTTC; cdr3_aa: CASSLEQGREQYF
clone_size: .; d_call: .; v_call: TRBV7-2; j_call: TRBJ2-7; cdr3_nt: TGTGCCAGCAGCCCCGGGGCCGCGGGGGAGCAGTACTTC; cdr3_aa: CASSPGAAGEQYF
clone_size: .; d_call: TRBD1; v_call: TRBV6-6; j_call: TRBJ2-5; cdr3_nt: TGTGCCAGCAGTTACGGGACAGTACAAGAGACCCAGTACTTC; cdr3_aa: CASSYGTVQETQYF
clone_size: .; d_call: .; v_call: TRBV6-5; j_call: TRBJ2-3; cdr3_nt: TGTGCCAGCAGTTACTCTGCCCGGAGGCCCACAGATACGCAGTATTTT; cdr3_aa: CASSYSARRPTDTQYF
clone_size: few; d_call: TRBD2; v_call: TRBV5-6; j_call: TRBJ2-7; cdr3_nt: TGTGCCAGCAGCCCCGGGGGGATCTACGAGCAGTACTTC; cdr3_aa: CASSPGGIYEQYF
clone_size: .; d_call: TRBD1; v_call: TRBV6-5; j_call: TRBJ2-3; cdr3_nt: TGTGCCAGCAGCTTCGGGACAGGGGGTCCAGATACGCAGTATTTT; cdr3_aa: CASSFGTGGPDTQYF
clone_size: .; d_call: TRBD2; v_call: TRBV9; j_call: TRBJ2-5; cdr3_nt: TGTGCCAGCAGCCCGGGGGGAGCGCCCAACCAAGAGACCCAGTACTTC; cdr3_aa: CASSPGGAPNQETQYF
clone_size: .; d_call: .; v_call: TRBV3-1/TRBV3-2; j_call: TRBJ2-1; cdr3_nt: TGTGCCAGCAGCCCCGAACAGAGAATCGCCTACAATGAGCAGTTCTTC; cdr3_aa: CASSPEQRIAYNEQFF
clone_size: .; d_call: TRBD1; v_call: TRBV10-1; j_call: TRBJ2-3; cdr3_nt: TGCGCCAGCCCCGGGACAGGCCCAGATACGCAGTATTTT; cdr3_aa: CASPGTGPDTQYF
clone_size: few; d_call: .; v_call: TRBV6-5; j_call: TRBJ2-7; cdr3_nt: TGTGCCAGCGGGCCGGGGTGGCAGGCCCTCTACGAGCAGTACTTC; cdr3_aa: CASGPGWQALYEQYF
clone_size: once; d_call: .; v_call: TRBV5-1; j_call: TRBJ2-2; cdr3_nt: TGCGCCGCTAGGGACACCAACACCGGGGAGCTGTTTTTT; cdr3_aa: CAARDTNTGELFF
clone_size: .; d_call: .; v_call: TRBV21-1; j_call: TRBJ2-1; cdr3_nt: TGTGCCAGCAGCCCTCGGGATGGGGAGTTCGCTGAGCAGTTCTTC; cdr3_aa: CASSPRDGEFAEQFF
clone_size: .; d_call: TRBD1; v_call: TRBV5-1; j_call: TRBJ1-2; cdr3_nt: TGCGCCAGCAGCTTGGCCGACAGGGGGAGAGACTACACCTTC; cdr3_aa: CASSLADRGRDYTF
clone_size: .; d_call: .; v_call: TRBV2; j_call: TRBJ1-2; cdr3_nt: TGTGCCAGCAGTGCCCAAAACTATGGCTACACCTTC; cdr3_aa: CASSAQNYGYTF
clone_size: .; d_call: .; v_call: TRBV4-2; j_call: TRBJ2-2; cdr3_nt: TGTGCCAGCAGCCAAGGGCGGGGAAGCCCCCGGGGGACCGGGGAGCTGTTTTTT; cdr3_aa: CASSQGRGSPRGTGELFF
clone_size: .; d_call: TRBD1; v_call: TRBV19; j_call: TRBJ1-1; cdr3_nt: TGTGCCAGTAGTATGATGCTGGGGACAGGGGCCACGAACACTGAAGCTTTCTTT; cdr3_aa: CASSMMLGTGATNTEAFF
clone_size: .; d_call: TRBD2; v_call: TRBV29-1; j_call: TRBJ2-7; cdr3_nt: TGCAGCGTTGAAGAGGGTAGCGGGCCAAGCTCCTACGAGCAGTACTTC; cdr3_aa: CSVEEGSGPSSYEQYF
clone_size: once; d_call: TRBD2; v_call: TRBV5-4; j_call: TRBJ2-7; cdr3_nt: TGTGCCAGCAGCACAAAACGGCGGGGGTACGAGCAGTACTTC; cdr3_aa: CASSTKRRGYEQYF
clone_size: .; d_call: TRBD2; v_call: TRBV15; j_call: TRBJ2-1; cdr3_nt: TGTGCCACCAGCAGACCCGGGGTGGAGTGGGAGGGCCGGGTTGAGCAGTTCTTC; cdr3_aa: CATSRPGVEWEGRVEQFF
clone_size: .; d_call: TRBD1; v_call: TRBV6-5; j_call: TRBJ1-2; cdr3_nt: TGTGCCAGCCGGGGACAGGGACTCTGGGGCTACACCTTC; cdr3_aa: CASRGQGLWGYTF
clone_size: .; d_call: .; v_call: TRBV6-2/TRBV6-3; j_call: TRBJ2-7; cdr3_nt: TGTGCCAGCAGTACCCCGGGACACCGCGACGAGCAGTACTTC; cdr3_aa: CASSTPGHRDEQYF